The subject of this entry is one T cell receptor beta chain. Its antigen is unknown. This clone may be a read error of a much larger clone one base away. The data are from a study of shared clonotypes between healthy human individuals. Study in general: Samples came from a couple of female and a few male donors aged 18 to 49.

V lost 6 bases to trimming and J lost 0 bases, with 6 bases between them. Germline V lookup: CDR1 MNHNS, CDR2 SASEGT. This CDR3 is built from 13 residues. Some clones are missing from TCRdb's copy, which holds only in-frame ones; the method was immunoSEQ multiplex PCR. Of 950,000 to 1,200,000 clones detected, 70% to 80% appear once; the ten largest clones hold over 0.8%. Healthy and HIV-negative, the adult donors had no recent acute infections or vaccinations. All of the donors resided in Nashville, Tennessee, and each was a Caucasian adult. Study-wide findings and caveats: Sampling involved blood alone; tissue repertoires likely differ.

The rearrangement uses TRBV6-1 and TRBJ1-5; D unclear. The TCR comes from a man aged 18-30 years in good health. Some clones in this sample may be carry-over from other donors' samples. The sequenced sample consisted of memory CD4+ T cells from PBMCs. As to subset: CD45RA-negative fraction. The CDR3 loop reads CASRINSNQPQHF. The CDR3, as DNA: TGTGCCAGCAGGATCAATAGCAATCAGCCCCAGCATTTT.